The text below deals with one T cell receptor beta chain. What it binds is not known. Trimming left V 10 bases short and J 2 bases short, with 12 bases between. Germline CDR1 ENHRY, CDR2 SYGVKD. CDR3 length equals 12 residues. These data belong to a study of identifying expanded T cells in peripheral blood. Study-wide points: Over two and four weeks, about 17 and 20 clones changed, versus approximately 1.2 between replicates. Across healthy donors, higher total template counts meant significantly greater roughly two-week count variance.

The protocol was immunoSEQ multiplex PCR, while the TCRdb copy is restricted to in-frame clones and leaves out a portion. The repertoire holds approximately 100,000 clones, with about nine tenths as singletons. Healthy donors had no documented immune events, such as infections, while sampled. Sequenced sample: blood. The gene calls are TRBV10-3 and TRBJ2-7; D gene ambiguous. The receptor's source is a person aged 18 to 70 in good health. CDR3 sequence: CATLDGAYEQYF. The CDR3 coding sequence is TGTGCCACCTTGGACGGAGCCTACGAGCAGTACTTC.